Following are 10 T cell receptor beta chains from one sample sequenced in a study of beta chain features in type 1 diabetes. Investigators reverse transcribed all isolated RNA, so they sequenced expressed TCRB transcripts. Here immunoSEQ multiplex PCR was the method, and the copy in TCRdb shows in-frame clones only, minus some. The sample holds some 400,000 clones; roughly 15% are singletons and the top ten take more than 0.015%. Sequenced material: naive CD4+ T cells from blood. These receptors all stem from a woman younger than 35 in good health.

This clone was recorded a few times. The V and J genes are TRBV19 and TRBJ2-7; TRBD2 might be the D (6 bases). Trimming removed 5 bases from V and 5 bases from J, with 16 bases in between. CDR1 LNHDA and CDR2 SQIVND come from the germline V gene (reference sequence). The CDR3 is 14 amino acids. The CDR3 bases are TGTGCCAGTAGTTCCCAAGGACTAAGGGACGAGCAGTACTTC. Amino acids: CASSSQGLRDEQYF.

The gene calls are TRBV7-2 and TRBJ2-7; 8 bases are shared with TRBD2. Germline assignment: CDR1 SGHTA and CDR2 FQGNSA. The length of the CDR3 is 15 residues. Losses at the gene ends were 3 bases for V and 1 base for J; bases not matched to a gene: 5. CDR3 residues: CASSLAGGVSYEQYF. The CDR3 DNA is TGTGCCAGCAGCTTGGCCGGGGGGGTGTCCTACGAGCAGTACTTC.

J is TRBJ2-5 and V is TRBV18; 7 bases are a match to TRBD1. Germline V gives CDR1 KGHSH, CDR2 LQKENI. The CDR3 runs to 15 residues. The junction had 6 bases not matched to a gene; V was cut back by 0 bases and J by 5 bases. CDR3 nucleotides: TGTGCCAGCTCACCACCAGGGACAGTATGGGAGACCCAGTACTTC. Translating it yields CASSPPGTVWETQYF.

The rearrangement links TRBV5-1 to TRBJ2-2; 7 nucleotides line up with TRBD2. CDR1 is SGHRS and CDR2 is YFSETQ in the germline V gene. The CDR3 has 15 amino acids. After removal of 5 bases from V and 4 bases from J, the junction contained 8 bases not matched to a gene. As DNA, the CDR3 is TGCGCCAGCAGTCGGGGAGGGCCAAGCACCGGGGAGCTGTTTTTT. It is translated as CASSRGGPSTGELFF.

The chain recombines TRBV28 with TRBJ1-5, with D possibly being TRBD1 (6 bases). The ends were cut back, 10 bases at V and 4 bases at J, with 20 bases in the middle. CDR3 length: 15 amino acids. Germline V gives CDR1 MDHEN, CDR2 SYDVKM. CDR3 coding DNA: TGTGCCACCACTGAAGGGGGTCCGGGGAATCAGCCCCAGCATTTT. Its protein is CATTEGGPGNQPQHF.

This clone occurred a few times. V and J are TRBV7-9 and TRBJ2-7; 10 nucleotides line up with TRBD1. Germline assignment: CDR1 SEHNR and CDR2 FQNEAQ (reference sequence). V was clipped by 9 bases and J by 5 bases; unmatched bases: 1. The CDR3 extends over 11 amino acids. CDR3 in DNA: TGTGCCAGTGGACAGGGGGACGAGCAGTACTTC. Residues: CASGQGDEQYF.

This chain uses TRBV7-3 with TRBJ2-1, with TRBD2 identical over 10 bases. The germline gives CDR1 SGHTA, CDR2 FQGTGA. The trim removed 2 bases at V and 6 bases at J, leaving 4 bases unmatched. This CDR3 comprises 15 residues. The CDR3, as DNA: TGTGCCAGCAGCTTACAGCGGGAGGGCCTCAATGAGCAGTTCTTC. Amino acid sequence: CASSLQREGLNEQFF.

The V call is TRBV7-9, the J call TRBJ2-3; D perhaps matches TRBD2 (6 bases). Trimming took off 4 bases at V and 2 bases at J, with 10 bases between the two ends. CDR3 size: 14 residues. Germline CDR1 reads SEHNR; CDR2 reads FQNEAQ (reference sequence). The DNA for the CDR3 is TGTGCCAGCAGCTCGGGGGACTTCACAGATACGCAGTATTTT. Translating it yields CASSSGDFTDTQYF.

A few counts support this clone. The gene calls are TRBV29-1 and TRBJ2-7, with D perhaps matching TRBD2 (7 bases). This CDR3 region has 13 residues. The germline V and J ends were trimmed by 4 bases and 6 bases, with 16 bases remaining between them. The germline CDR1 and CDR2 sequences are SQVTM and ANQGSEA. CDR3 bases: TGCAGCGTTGTAGGGGGGGGGCCCTTCGAGCAGTACTTC. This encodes CSVVGGGPFEQYF.

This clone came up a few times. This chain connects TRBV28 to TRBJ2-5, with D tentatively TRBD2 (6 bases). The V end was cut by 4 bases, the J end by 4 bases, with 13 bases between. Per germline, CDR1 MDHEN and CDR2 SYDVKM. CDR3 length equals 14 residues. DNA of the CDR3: TGTGCCAGCAGTTCCGGGGGTGGATCAGAGACCCAGTACTTC. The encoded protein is CASSSGGGSETQYF.